These 23 T cell receptor beta chains were all obtained from the same sample, sequenced in a study of neoadjuvant anti-PD-1 for oral cavity cancer listed by TCRdb under 2021. The time point label for this specimen denotes: after neoadjuvant nivolumab, at surgical resection. Receptors were amplified or captured by the immunoSEQ multiplex PCR assay. TCRdb provides this immuneACCESS table in a form limited to in-frame rearrangements. Some clones are lacking; in checked studies, under half of them reflect an unresolved V gene, and why the rest are absent is not known. The sample contains tens of thousands of clones, about 88% of them found a single time. The top ten constitute roughly 3.5% of the sample. The source was PBMCs, collected after nivolumab (anti-PD-1) treatment. These receptors were collected from a person between 35 and 79 years old with oral cavity squamous cell carcinoma.

This chain links TRBV9 with TRBJ2-1, with 13 nucleotides matching TRBD2. Germline V gene lookup returns CDR1 SGDLS and CDR2 YYNGEE. V trimming: 4 bases; J trimming: 0 bases; junction bases outside the gene matches: 7. There are 18 residues in the CDR3. The CDR3 loop reads CASSPSLAGGPSYNEQFF. CDR3 sequence (DNA): TGTGCCAGCAGCCCATCACTAGCGGGAGGGCCCTCCTACAATGAGCAGTTCTTC.

The table lists this clone with a count of one. The chain links TRBV6-1 to TRBJ2-7, with 7 bases lining up with TRBD2. CDR1 MNHNS and CDR2 SASEGT come from the germline V gene. This CDR3 region has 14 residues. V shed 1 base and J 4 bases; nucleotides not matched to a gene: 4. The CDR3 loop is CASSEGPGGYEQYF. The CDR3 DNA reads TGTGCCAGCAGTGAAGGGCCGGGAGGATACGAGCAGTACTTC.

This chain connects TRBV29-1 to TRBJ2-3; D is undetermined. Germline V gene data show CDR1 as SQVTM and CDR2 as ANQGSEA. There are 12 residues in the CDR3. The V and J ends lost 4 bases and 5 bases respectively, with 10 bases between them. The DNA of the CDR3 is TGCAGCGTTGGAACGACGGTAGATACGCAGTATTTT. It is translated as CSVGTTVDTQYF.

The chain employs TRBV27 and TRBJ2-7, with D perhaps TRBD1 or TRBD2 (7 bases each). From germline, CDR1 is MNHEY and CDR2 SMNVEV (reference sequence). The length of the CDR3 is 14 residues. Trimming stripped 7 bases from V and 5 bases from J, with 18 bases between. DNA of the CDR3: TGTGCCAGCACCCCGGGGAGGGGGCAGAACGAGCAGTACTTC. It specifies CASTPGRGQNEQYF.

The V call is TRBV28, the J call TRBJ1-1; 8 bases are a match to TRBD1. CDR1 is MDHEN and CDR2 is SYDVKM in the germline V gene. This CDR3 is 16 amino acids long. V shed 4 bases, J shed 1 base, and the junction held 8 bases outside the gene matches. The CDR3 DNA reads as TGTGCCAGCAGTTCCCGGCCAGGGGGCCAGAACACTGAAGCTTTCTTT. It yields the protein CASSSRPGGQNTEAFF. Looking up the rest from reference TRBV28 and TRBJ1-1 gives the full variable domain: DVKVTQSSRYLVKRTGEKVFLECVQDMDHENMFWYRQDPGLGLRLIYFSYDVKMKEKGDIPEGYSVSREKKERFSLILESASTNQTSMYLCASSSRPGGQNTEAFFGQGTRLTVV.

The gene calls are TRBV10-3 and TRBJ2-3, with no clear D. Trimming removed 4 bases from V and 0 bases from J, with 5 bases in between. The CDR3 spans 13 residues. The germline CDR1 and CDR2 sequences are ENHRY and SYGVKD. The CDR3 region is CAISAPSTDTQYF. The DNA of the CDR3 is TGTGCCATCAGTGCGCCCAGCACAGATACGCAGTATTTT.

The V and J genes are TRBV27 and TRBJ2-1; perhaps TRBD1 as D (7 bases). The V gene's germline CDR1 is MNHEY and CDR2 SMNVEV (reference sequence). Trimming shortened V by 5 bases and J by 9 bases, and 17 bases separated the two germline ends. CDR3 length equals 14 residues. DNA for the CDR3: TGTGCCAGCAGTCTCCTAGCAGGGGGAGGTGAGCAGTTCTTC. Residues: CASSLLAGGGEQFF.

A word on this clone: Other DNA sequences of this sample code for an identical CDR3. The chain recombines TRBV5-6 with TRBJ2-7, with D possibly being TRBD1 or TRBD2 (5 bases each). CDR1 is SGHDT and CDR2 is YYEEEE in the germline V gene. V lost 1 base to trimming and J lost 4 bases, with 12 bases between them. The CDR3 totals 14 residues. The CDR3 here is CASSLSGQGYEQYF. As DNA, the CDR3 is TGTGCCAGCAGCTTGTCGGGGCAGGGTTACGAGCAGTACTTC.

The CDR3, as DNA: TGTGCCAGCAGTGCTGGGACGAAGCATGGCTACACCTTC. The encoded protein is CASSAGTKHGYTF. V and J are TRBV6-1 and TRBJ1-2; D may be TRBD1 (5 bases). There are 13 residues in the CDR3. CDR1 and CDR2 from the germline V gene are MNHNS and SASEGT. The V end was cut by 4 bases, the J end by 6 bases, with 12 bases between.

This clone has more than one count but fewer than ten. J is TRBJ1-5 and V is TRBV5-6, with TRBD1 identical over 8 bases. Germline CDR1 is SGHDT and CDR2 is YYEEEE. J was trimmed by 7 bases and V by 4 bases; bases with no gene match: 7. This CDR3 is built from 14 residues. CDR3 protein: CASSGQGAYQPQHF. CDR3 in DNA: TGTGCCAGCAGCGGCCAGGGGGCCTACCAGCCCCAGCATTTT. The full variable domain, completed using reference TRBV5-6 and TRBJ1-5, is DAGVTQSPTHLIKTRGQQVTLRCSPKSGHDTVSWYQQALGQGPQFIFQYYEEEERQRGNFPDRFSGHQFPNYSSELNVNALLLGDSALYLCASSGQGAYQPQHFGDGTRLSIL.

The chain employs TRBV11-3 and TRBJ2-1; 8 bases are a match to TRBD1. V shed 5 bases, J shed 0 bases, and the junction held 3 bases outside the gene matches. Germline V gives CDR1 SGHNT, CDR2 YENEEA. This CDR3 is 15 amino acids long. The CDR3 loop reads CASSRGTGSYNEQFF. The CDR3 DNA sequence: TGTGCCAGCAGCCGAGGGACAGGCTCCTACAATGAGCAGTTCTTC.

The chain recombines TRBV11-3 with TRBJ1-2; a possible D gene is TRBD1 (5 bases). This CDR3 region has 14 residues. V was trimmed by 3 bases and J by 4 bases, leaving 12 bases between them. CDR1 and CDR2 (germline): SGHNT, YENEEA. The CDR3 coding sequence is TGTGCCAGCAGCTTCAATTCCGGGGGCTATGGCTACACCTTC. This gives the protein CASSFNSGGYGYTF.

The V gene is TRBV5-1, the J gene TRBJ2-3, with D possibly matching TRBD1 (5 bases). V lost 0 bases and J 8 bases, leaving 16 bases between the germline ends. CDR3 length: 15 residues. The germline V gene encodes CDR1 SGHRS and CDR2 YFSETQ. CDR3 in amino acids: CASSLEGPLRVTQYF. Here the CDR3 DNA reads TGCGCCAGCAGCTTGGAGGGGCCCCTCCGGGTTACGCAGTATTTT.

The chain has TRBV5-1 and TRBJ1-1, with D possibly matching TRBD1 (6 bases). Trimming stripped 0 bases from V and 11 bases from J, with 14 bases between. CDR3 length: 13 residues. Germline V gene data show CDR1 as SGHRS and CDR2 as YFSETQ. For the CDR3, the DNA is TGCGCCAGCAGCTTGGGGACAGAAGAAATGGCTTTCTTT. Its protein product is CASSLGTEEMAFF. Variable domain in full (rest from reference TRBV5-1 and TRBJ1-1): KAGVTQTPRYLIKTRGQQVTLSCSPISGHRSVSWYQQTPGQGLQFLFEYFSETQRNKGNFPGRFSGRQFSNSRSEMNVSTLELGDSALYLCASSLGTEEMAFFGQGTRLTVV.

The CDR3 DNA follows: TGTGCCAGTAGGAGACTAGCGGGGACCTCCTACGAGCAGTACTTC. Amino acids: CASRRLAGTSYEQYF. The chain recombines TRBV19 with TRBJ2-7, with 11 bases aligning to TRBD2. The ends lost 6 bases at V and 0 bases at J; junction bases unmatched: 4. CDR3 length: 15 amino acids. The V gene's germline CDR1 is LNHDA and CDR2 SQIVND (reference sequence). Full variable domain (outside the CDR3, taken from reference TRBV19 and TRBJ2-7): DGGITQSPKYLFRKEGQNVTLSCEQNLNHDAMYWYRQDPGQGLRLIYYSQIVNDFQKGDIAEGYSVSREKKESFPLTVTSAQKNPTAFYLCASRRLAGTSYEQYFGPGTRLTVT.

The V gene is TRBV2, the J gene TRBJ2-3; TRBD2 matches at 11 bases. This CDR3 is built from 14 residues. The V gene's germline CDR1 is SNHLY and CDR2 FYNNEI. Trimming took 8 bases from V and 2 from J; bases not matched to a gene: 3. CDR3 residues: CASGTSGVTDTQYF. The CDR3 bases are TGTGCCAGCGGGACTAGCGGTGTCACAGATACGCAGTATTTT.

The chain combines TRBV29-1 with TRBJ2-7; 8 bases are shared with TRBD2. V was clipped by 0 bases and J by 7 bases; unmatched bases: 11. CDR3 size: 15 residues. The germline V gene encodes CDR1 SQVTM and CDR2 ANQGSEA. The CDR3 reads CSVEDGAGATREQYF. CDR3 DNA sequence: TGCAGCGTTGAAGATGGAGCGGGAGCCACTCGGGAGCAGTACTTC.

The V gene is TRBV7-2, the J gene TRBJ2-7; D uncertain. Germline V lookup: CDR1 SGHTA, CDR2 FQGNSA. V was trimmed by 1 base and J by 3 bases, leaving 13 bases between them. This CDR3 is built from 15 residues. CDR3 protein: CASSLELLPLYEQYF. CDR3 bases: TGTGCCAGCAGCTTAGAACTATTGCCCCTCTACGAGCAGTACTTC.

The chain carries TRBV11-2 and TRBJ2-5; 7 bases are shared with TRBD1. The CDR3 covers 13 residues. Germline CDR1 is SGHAT and CDR2 is FQNNGV. Losses at the gene ends were 5 bases for V and 5 bases for J; bases not matched to a gene: 5. Written as DNA, the CDR3 is TGTGCCAGCAGCCTAGGGGGCAGGGAGACCCAGTACTTC. This translates into CASSLGGRETQYF.

The chain carries TRBV27 and TRBJ2-3; D gene ambiguous. The CDR3 sequence is 14 residues long. The V gene lost 2 bases and the J gene lost 2 bases, with 8 bases spanning the gap. Germline assignment: CDR1 MNHEY and CDR2 SMNVEV (reference sequence). The CDR3 bases are TGTGCCAGCAGTTTAGACCGCTACACAGATACGCAGTATTTT. As protein: CASSLDRYTDTQYF.

The CDR3 DNA follows: TGTGCCAGCAGTCGGCTCGTGGGGCTGGGCGAGCAGTACTTC. This translates into CASSRLVGLGEQYF. The chain uses TRBV7-8 and TRBJ2-7; TRBD1 might be the D (5 bases). Germline V CDR1 and CDR2: SGHVS, FQNEAQ. The CDR3 totals 14 residues. The ends were cut back, 6 bases at V and 6 bases at J, with 18 bases in the middle.

The chain couples TRBV6-5 to TRBJ1-3; no clear D. The CDR3 totals 12 residues. The germline CDR1 and CDR2 sequences are MNHEY and SVGAGI. Trimming removed 10 bases at V and 0 bases at J, with 7 bases between. DNA of the CDR3: TGTGCCACCCGGCCCTCTGGAAACACCATATATTTT. Protein sequence: CATRPSGNTIYF.

The rearrangement joins TRBV5-1 to TRBJ2-6, with a tentative D call TRBD2 (5 bases). CDR1 SGHRS and CDR2 YFSETQ come from the germline V gene. V gave up 2 bases and J gave up 3 bases, with 6 bases separating them. CDR3 length: 14 residues. The CDR3 sequence: CASSLEGGANVLTF. For the CDR3, the DNA is TGCGCCAGCAGCTTAGAGGGTGGGGCCAACGTCCTGACTTTC.